The clone carrying this TCR beta chain was picked up many times. This entry is derived from a study of CD8+CD57+ T cells in acquired aplastic anemia. Patients picked for sequencing had shown CD8+CD57+ cell expansion detected by flow cytometry. Patients uniformly had severe acquired aplastic anemia. All patients were therapy-naive when blood was sampled. The CDR3 contains 14 residues. Germline V gene data show CDR1 as SGHNT and CDR2 as YENEEA. V lost 5 bases to trimming and J lost 3 bases; unmatched junction nucleotides: 4. Genomic DNA acted as the template from which TCR beta VDJ combination and CDR3 sequence profiling were carried out. A single record per CDR3 protein comes from TCRdb applying MiXCR to the reads. There are about 160,000 distinct CDR3 sequences in the sample; less than 50% occur only once, and 30% to 40% lies in the top ten.

This TCR came from a human donor with aplastic anemia. This chain connects TRBV11-3 to TRBJ2-1, with 7 nucleotides matching TRBD1. The sample comprised sorted CD4+, CD8+, or CD8+CD57+ T cells (not recorded which) from PBMCs. Here the CDR3 reads CASSNRDSYNEQFF. CDR3 sequence (DNA): TGTGCCAGCAGCAACCGGGACAGCTACAATGAGCAGTTCTTC.